The following is a T cell receptor (beta chain) sequence with its context. What it binds is not known. Trimming left V 10 bases short and J 0 bases short, with 15 bases between. The CDR3 contains 14 residues. Germline CDR1 reads ENHRY; CDR2 reads SYGVKD. The data stem from a study of T cell repertoires in cytomegalovirus infection. TCRdb passed the reads through MiXCR, listing each CDR3 protein once. This sample carries some 500,000 distinct CDR3 sequences, 33% of them seen once, and the ten largest clones take roughly 15%. Sequenced material: cultured PBMCs, taken from culture after CMV antigen stimulation. The source is a human donor in good health (CMV status not recorded). Some clones in this sample may be carry-over from other donors' samples. This sequence joins TRBV10-3 and TRBJ1-1; tentatively, D is TRBD1 (6 bases). This chain's CDR3 is CATRGQAMNTEAFF. The CDR3 DNA reads as TGTGCCACCAGGGGCCAGGCAATGAACACTGAAGCTTTCTTT.